The source of this T cell receptor beta chain is a study of technical replicates of blood from a few donors. After removal of 6 bases from V and 9 bases from J, the junction contained 1 base not matched to a gene. Looked up from germline, CDR1 is MDHEN and CDR2 is SYDVKM. The CDR3 runs 11 residues. Using immunoSEQ multiplex PCR, the repertoire was profiled, and TCRdb retains in-frame clones only, with some absent. In the table there are over 75,000 clones, about 97% of which are singletons. Sequenced sample: T cells isolated from PBMCs. The sequence was obtained from a human donor in good health. V gene TRBV28 combines with J gene TRBJ2-3, with 9 positions matching TRBD1. CDR3 nucleotides: TGTGCCAGCAGGGACAGGGGAACGCAGTATTTT. The encoded protein is CASRDRGTQYF.